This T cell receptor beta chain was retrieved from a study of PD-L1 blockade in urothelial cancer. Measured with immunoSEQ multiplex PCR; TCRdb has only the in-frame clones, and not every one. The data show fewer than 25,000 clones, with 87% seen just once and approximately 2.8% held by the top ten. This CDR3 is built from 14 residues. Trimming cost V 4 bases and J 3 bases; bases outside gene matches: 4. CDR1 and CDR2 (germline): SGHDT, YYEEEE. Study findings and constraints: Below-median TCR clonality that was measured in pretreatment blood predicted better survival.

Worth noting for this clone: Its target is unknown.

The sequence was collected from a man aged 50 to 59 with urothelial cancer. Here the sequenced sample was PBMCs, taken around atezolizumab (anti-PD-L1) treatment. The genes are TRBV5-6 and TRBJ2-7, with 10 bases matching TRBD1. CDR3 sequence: CASSAGQGGYEQYF. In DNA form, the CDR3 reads TGTGCCAGCAGCGCCGGACAGGGGGGCTACGAGCAGTACTTC.